These 9 T cell receptor beta chains were all obtained from the same sample, sequenced in a study of shared clonotypes between healthy human individuals. Sequencing was performed with immunoSEQ multiplex PCR; in TCRdb, only in-frame clones are kept and a portion is missing. The sample has about 1.1 million clones; about 72% are singletons. The sequencing input was memory CD4+ T cells from PBMCs. As for subset: CD45RA-negative fraction. The receptors were gathered from a man younger than 35 in good health. Some clones in this sample may be carry-over from other donors' samples.

This clone has a single count. The chain links TRBV5-1 to TRBJ1-2; a weak D match, TRBD1 (6 bases). Trimming stripped 4 bases from V and 0 bases from J, with 13 bases between. The V gene's germline CDR1 is SGHRS and CDR2 YFSETQ. This CDR3 is built from 15 residues. CDR3 sequence (DNA): TGCGCCAGCAGCCTAACAGGGAGCACTAACTATGGCTACACCTTC. Protein sequence: CASSLTGSTNYGYTF.

With regard to this clone: Within the sample, other DNA sequences also encode this same CDR3. The chain has TRBV30 and TRBJ1-5, with a possible D match to TRBD1 (6 bases). CDR3 length: 13 residues. The V and J ends lost 3 bases and 2 bases respectively, with 8 bases between them. The germline CDR1 and CDR2 sequences are GTSNPN and SVGIG (reference sequence). The CDR3 sequence: CAWRPGGNQPQHF. The CDR3 DNA reads TGTGCCTGGAGACCAGGGGGCAATCAGCCCCAGCATTTT.

This clone has a count of ten or more. This CDR3 is also generated by other DNA sequences in the sample. The chain is built from TRBV30 and TRBJ2-5; unclear D gene. CDR1 GTSNPN and CDR2 SVGIG come from the germline V gene (reference sequence). The CDR3 has 11 amino acids. The V end lost 4 bases, the J end lost 5 bases, and 8 bases lay between the germline ends. CDR3 sequence (DNA): TGTGCCTGGACGGGTGGGGAGACCCAGTACTTC. Amino acids: CAWTGGETQYF.

The CDR3 loop reads CASSHGTGDYEQYF. CDR3 coding DNA: TGTGCCAGCAGCCACGGGACAGGGGACTACGAGCAGTACTTC. V is TRBV5-4 and J is TRBJ2-7; TRBD1 matches 10 bases. This CDR3 spans 14 amino acids. Unmatched junction bases numbered 4, after V lost 4 bases and J lost 3 bases. Germline V gives CDR1 SGHNT, CDR2 YYREEE (reference sequence).

The chain has TRBV15 and TRBJ2-7, with 8 bases matching TRBD2. The CDR3 is 16 residues long. V dropped 2 bases and J dropped 2; count of bases not matched to a gene: 8. Germline-derived CDR1 and CDR2 are LNHNV and YYDKDF (reference sequence). CDR3 DNA sequence: TGTGCCACCAGCAGAAAACTAGCGGTGGGTACCTACGAGCAGTACTTC. Translating gives CATSRKLAVGTYEQYF.

The rearrangement joins TRBV9 to TRBJ2-3; tentative D call: TRBD2 (5 bases). Trimming removed 4 bases at V and 1 base at J, with 16 bases between. Germline-derived CDR1 and CDR2 are SGDLS and YYNGEE. CDR3 length: 16 amino acids. This chain's CDR3 is CASSTQEGSGTDTQYF. The CDR3 coding sequence is TGTGCCAGCAGCACCCAAGAGGGCTCAGGCACAGATACGCAGTATTTT.

The chain has TRBV5-1 and TRBJ2-3, with D perhaps matching TRBD2 (6 bases). Germline V gene lookup returns CDR1 SGHRS and CDR2 YFSETQ. Trimming shortened V by 0 bases and J by 2 bases, and 10 bases separated the two germline ends. CDR3 length equals 15 residues. The CDR3 region is CASSLVLALTDTQYF. The DNA for the CDR3 is TGCGCCAGCAGCTTGGTACTAGCCCTCACAGATACGCAGTATTTT.

The V gene is TRBV2, the J gene TRBJ2-1, with D perhaps matching TRBD1 (6 bases). The ends were cut back, 7 bases at V and 8 bases at J, with 15 bases in the middle. The CDR3 consists of 13 residues. Germline V gives CDR1 SNHLY, CDR2 FYNNEI. The CDR3: CASIGGGSYEQFF. CDR3 sequence (DNA): TGTGCCAGCATAGGGGGTGGAAGCTATGAGCAGTTCTTC.

This clone was recorded only once. V usage is TRBV5-1 and J usage is TRBJ2-7; 7 nucleotides match TRBD1. Germline loops: CDR1 SGHRS, CDR2 YFSETQ. The CDR3 spans 16 residues. Trimming cost V 4 bases and J 0 bases; bases outside gene matches: 10. The CDR3 DNA is TGCGCCAGCAGCCCCGACGGACAGGCGAGCTCCTACGAGCAGTACTTC. Translating gives CASSPDGQASSYEQYF.